These T cell receptor beta chains were read from a single sample in a study of shared clonotypes between healthy human individuals. Sequencing was performed with immunoSEQ multiplex PCR; in TCRdb, only in-frame clones are kept and a portion is missing. The data contain approximately 500,000 clones, approximately 84% of them singletons. Sequenced input: PBMCs. The receptor source for this set is a woman between 35 and 50 years old in good health. Some clones in this sample may be carry-over from other donors' samples. Both conserved end residues are part of each CDR3. The D gene is left open where the match is weak. Only some rows state a clone size, as once, few, many or a class for expanded clones.

CASSQGTGKRYQETQYF | TGCGCCAGCAGTCAAGGGACAGGGAAACGGTACCAAGAGACCCAGTACTTC | TRBJ2-5 | TRBV23-1 | TRBD1 | few
CASSSGAGANVLTF | TGTGCCAGCAGCTCAGGGGCTGGGGCCAACGTCCTGACTTTC | TRBJ2-6 | TRBV7-2 | NA | NA
CASSEVGFYEQYF | TGTGCCAGCAGTGAAGTGGGGTTTTACGAGCAGTACTTC | TRBJ2-7 | TRBV6-1 | NA | NA
CSVLGQHYEQYF | TGCAGCGTCCTGGGACAGCACTACGAGCAGTACTTC | TRBJ2-7 | TRBV29-1 | TRBD1 | NA
CASSFGILTDTQYF | TGTGCCAGCAGCTTCGGGATTCTCACAGATACGCAGTATTTT | TRBJ2-3 | TRBV2 | NA | few
CASSQDRAGEDGYTF | TGCGCCAGCAGCCAAGATCGGGCAGGGGAGGATGGCTACACCTTC | TRBJ1-2 | TRBV4-3 | NA | NA
CASSYSRGHNTGELFF | TGTGCCAGCAGTTACTCCCGGGGACATAACACCGGGGAGCTGTTTTTT | TRBJ2-2 | TRBV6-5 | NA | NA
CASSPGVRYTEAFF | TGTGCCAGCTCACCAGGAGTTAGGTACACTGAAGCTTTCTTT | TRBJ1-1 | TRBV18 | NA | NA
CASSSGLAGVEQFF | TGTGCCAGCAGCTCAGGACTAGCGGGGGTAGAGCAGTTCTTC | TRBJ2-1 | TRBV7-2 | TRBD2 | NA
CASSLRPTQETQYF | TGTGCCAGCAGCCTAAGGCCCACCCAAGAGACCCAGTACTTC | TRBJ2-5 | TRBV9 | NA | NA
CASRTGSADTQYF | TGTGCCAGCAGGACAGGGTCGGCAGATACGCAGTATTTT | TRBJ2-3 | TRBV7-9 | TRBD1 | NA
CASKLAGGPEYF | TGTGCCAGCAAACTAGCGGGAGGACCGGAGTACTTC | TRBJ2-4 | TRBV2 | TRBD2 | NA
CATSRGQGSNTEAFF | TGTGCCACCAGCAGGGGACAGGGGTCGAACACTGAAGCTTTCTTT | TRBJ1-1 | TRBV15 | TRBD1 | NA
CASSDRRTGRVYGYTF | TGTGCCAGCAGCGACCGCCGGACAGGGCGGGTGTATGGCTACACCTTC | TRBJ1-2 | TRBV11-2 | TRBD1 | few
CASGEGGPNTEAFF | TGTGCCAGCGGGGAGGGAGGCCCGAACACTGAAGCTTTCTTT | TRBJ1-1 | TRBV7-3 | NA | NA